The entry below gives a single T cell receptor (beta chain) sequence along with its context. This entry is derived from a study of technical replicates of blood from several donors. Per the germline V gene, CDR1 is SGHTA and CDR2 is FQGTGA. CDR3 length: 15 residues. The junction had 8 bases not matched to a gene; V was cut back by 6 bases and J by 5 bases. TCRdb keeps only in-frame clones here, not all; method: immunoSEQ multiplex PCR. The table lists 55,000 to 75,000 clones, 86% of them singletons. The TCR originated in a human donor in good health. Some clones in this sample may be carry-over from other donors' samples. The rearrangement joins TRBV7-3 to TRBJ2-2; 8 positions agree with TRBD2. The sequenced sample consisted of PBMCs. The CDR3 sequence: CASSVDGGVTGELFF. CDR3 nucleotides: TGTGCCAGCAGTGTTGACGGGGGGGTTACCGGGGAGCTGTTTTTT. The full variable domain, with the rest looked up from reference TRBV7-3 and TRBJ2-2, is GAGVSQTPSNKVTEKGKYVELRCDPISGHTALYWYRQSLGQGPEFLIYFQGTGAADDSGLPNDRFFAVRPEGSVSTLKIQRTERGDSAVYLCASSVDGGVTGELFFGEGSRLTVL.